This T cell receptor beta chain was sequenced during a study of shared clonotypes between healthy human individuals (dated by TCRdb to between 2020 and 2021). Broadly, across the study: A few men and a couple of women, aged 18 to 49 years, made up the cohort. Between about 0.85 and 9.5 billion PBMCs per donor were obtained by leukapheresis. To increase sequencing depth and limit assay-specific biases, TCR repertoire library preparation and sequencing were carried out by different laboratories using diverse techniques. To estimate repertoire size and how much clonotypes are shared between individuals, the study performed deep sequencing of blood TCR repertoires from about 5 healthy adults. Per donor, three plates each were used for CD4 naive and CD4 memory, two for CD8 naive, and one for CD8 memory.

TCR CDR3 regions were amplified from genomic DNA by multiplex PCR using the deep immunoSEQ assay. For each cell subset, the extracted genomic DNA was distributed evenly across all wells of several immunoSEQ 96-well plates, and each plate served as one replicate. For sorted subsets, 150 to 250 ng of genomic DNA, equivalent to tens of thousands of T cell genomes, went into each replicate PCR. The purified libraries were quantified using a Qubit 3.0 fluorometer, sized with a Bioanalyzer 2100, and then quantified again using the KAPA Library Quantification kit. Every immunoSEQ 96-well plate was sequenced on a separate single-read 150-cycle Illumina NextSeq 550 flow cell. On the authors' methods: Because only junctional sequences without quality scores were contained in the immunoSEQ output, filtering matching that applied to full-length reads could not be performed. Sequences were annotated with PyIR, a Python wrapper for IgBLAST v1.9, using IMGT germline references to assign V/J genes and CDR3. Reads with weak V/J assignments (E-value above 1e-6), missing CDR3, stop codons, out-of-frame junctions, or ambiguous translated residues were removed. V3J clonotypes were defined by identical inferred V gene, J gene, and CDR3 amino acid sequence. Percentage overlap between repertoires was computed as shared unique clonotypes divided by the size of the smaller repertoire. Richness of each repertoire was evaluated using RTK rarefaction, the Chao1 estimator, and Recon v2.1 estimates of unobserved clonotypes. Generation probabilities for all TCRbeta clonotypes obtained by the gDNA method from a few donors were computed using OLGA. TCRdb provides this immuneACCESS table in a form limited to in-frame rearrangements. Some clones are lacking; in checked studies, under half of them reflect an unresolved V gene, and why the rest are absent is not known. That table supplies the V and J calls and clone size; D and trimming were determined from the DNA. This sample holds over 1.4 million clones; roughly 96% were observed only once. The ten most abundant clones make up roughly 1.2% of the sample.

This clone was observed a single time. What this receptor recognizes is not known. Base-call qualities are not available, and no considerably larger clone is one nucleotide away. The donors were healthy, HIV-negative adults with no recently reported acute infections or vaccinations. All donors were Caucasian adults living in Nashville, Tennessee, USA. CD4+ T cells were enriched through magnetic negative selection, after which naive cells were positively selected on CD45RA and the remaining negative fraction served as the memory subset. Blood was obtained by leukapheresis, after which PBMCs were separated by Ficoll-Histopaque density gradient centrifugation and cryopreserved in liquid nitrogen vapor phase. Analytical flow cytometry was used to check the purity and quantity of each magnetically sorted T cell population. Each sorted fraction had its genomic DNA isolated and then quantified by UV absorbance on a Nanodrop 2000c.

The paper as a whole reports these results and caveats: Sampling was limited to blood, and TCR repertoires in tissue likely differ from TCR repertoires in blood. Even with the large sequencing depth, rarefaction of the sorted-subset datasets indicated that sequencing was incomplete. Higher generation probabilities were observed for clonotypes shared by all four sorted-subset donors than for non-shared clonotypes. Naive subsets generally had larger estimated clonotype richness than memory subsets did. The genetic and exposure-history diversity represented was limited by the small number of donors. About 5% of naive CD4, 3.5% of naive CD8, 2.3% of memory CD4, and 0.4% of memory CD8 clonotypes were shared across a few donors. Pairwise subsampling indicated that sequencing depth was expected to affect the degree of clonotype sharing among donors.

The junction shows trimming of 8 bases on V and 6 bases on J, and the gene matches do not reach 9 bases of it. CDR1 and CDR2, per the germline V gene, are MDHEN and SYDVKM. Including cysteine and phenylalanine, the CDR3 has 14 amino acids. The entry retains the CDR3 DNA only, 42 bases that are in frame from base 1. The sample taken for sequencing was naive CD4+ T cells sorted from blood. The label giving this sample's cell subset or site can be read as: CD45RA+ positively selected. The receptor chain draws on TRBV28 and TRBJ1-4; a stretch of 7 junction bases matches TRBD1. The receptor was derived from a man aged 25-40 years in good health. CDR3 loop: CASAQQGSDEKLFF. The DNA sequence is as follows: TGTGCCAGCGCACAACAGGGGAGCGATGAAAAACTGTTTTTT.